This TCR beta chain was observed in a study of cytomegalovirus exposure and HLA in healthy donors. The study, taken as a whole, reports: Judged likely to be a sequencing artifact was a cluster of highly shared sequence variants. Later genetic work tied a missense DCLRE1C variant to beta-chain V and J trimming.

There are 13 residues in the CDR3. V was shortened by 6 bases and J by 10 bases, with 17 bases between the two germline ends. The germline gives CDR1 SGHRS, CDR2 YFSETQ. As concerns this clone: The antigen remains undetermined.

All donors participated as healthy donors of bone marrow. With 60 Vbeta and 13 Jbeta primers, the PCR was carried out. Profiling relied on immunoSEQ multiplex PCR, and the TCRdb table lists in-frame clones only, not all of them. This table has about 110,000 clones, over 75% appearing once. This receptor was obtained from a man aged 55 to 69 in good health and CMV-seronegative. The material sequenced was PBMCs. This chain joins TRBV5-1 and TRBJ1-5, with D unclear. The CDR3: CASISGPLVPQHF. As DNA, the CDR3 is TGCGCCAGCATATCTGGCCCCTTGGTTCCCCAGCATTTT.